Reported below is one T cell receptor beta chain. This sample was taken from a study of blood T cells in healthy people across ages. Then a second PCR, running roughly 7 to 11 cycles, was carried out with a sample-barcoded 5' primer and a J-beta primer mix. One entry per CDR3 protein results from TCRdb running MiXCR on the 5' RACE reads. The sample has some 1.8 million distinct CDR3 sequences, around 42% seen once. V shed 5 bases, J shed 6 bases, and the junction held 6 bases outside the gene matches. In germline, CDR1 is SEHNR, CDR2 FQNEAQ (reference sequence). CDR3 length equals 14 residues. This TCR was sampled from a human donor in good health. V gene TRBV7-9 combines with J gene TRBJ2-7; 11 positions agree with TRBD2. Sequenced: blood. This CDR3 reads CASSTLAGGFEQYF. CDR3 sequence (DNA): TGTGCCAGCAGCACCCTAGCGGGGGGTTTCGAGCAGTACTTC.